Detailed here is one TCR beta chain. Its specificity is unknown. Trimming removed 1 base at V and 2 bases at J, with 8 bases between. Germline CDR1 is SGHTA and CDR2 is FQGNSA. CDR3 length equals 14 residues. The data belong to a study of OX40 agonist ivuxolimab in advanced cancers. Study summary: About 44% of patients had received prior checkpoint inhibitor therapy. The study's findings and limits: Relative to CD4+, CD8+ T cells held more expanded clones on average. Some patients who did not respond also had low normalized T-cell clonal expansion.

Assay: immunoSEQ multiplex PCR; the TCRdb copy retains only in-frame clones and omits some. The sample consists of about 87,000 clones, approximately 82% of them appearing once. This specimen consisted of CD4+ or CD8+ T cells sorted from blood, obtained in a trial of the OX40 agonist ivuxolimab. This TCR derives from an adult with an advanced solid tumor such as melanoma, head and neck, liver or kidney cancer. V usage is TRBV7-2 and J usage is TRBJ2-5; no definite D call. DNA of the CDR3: TGTGCCAGCAGCTTAGTGAAGGATCAAGAGACCCAGTACTTC. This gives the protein CASSLVKDQETQYF.